This T cell receptor (beta chain) stems from a study of blood T cell repertoires in COVID-19. Study-level information: The United States, Italy and Spain provided the acute and convalescent COVID-19 samples. From T cells, B-cell-depleted T cells, or PBMCs came the material, which was cDNA or gDNA.

Source study methods: Amplified reference gene primers provided the basis for estimating nucleated cell counts. Using immunoSEQ multiplex PCR, the repertoire was profiled, and TCRdb retains in-frame clones only, with some absent. The DNA was the basis for D and trimming; V, J and clone size are from that table. The profile shows around 200,000 clones, around 81% of them singletons. Sequencing input: peripheral blood. The receptor's source is a man over 45 with active or convalescent COVID-19.

The CDR3 sequence: CASSVTVDPGTGDSGANVLTF. CDR3 in DNA: TGTGCCAGCAGCGTTACGGTAGACCCCGGGACAGGGGACTCTGGGGCCAACGTCCTGACTTTC. V and J are TRBV9 and TRBJ2-6, with 10 positions matching TRBD1. The CDR3 length is 21 residues. Germline assignment: CDR1 SGDLS and CDR2 YYNGEE. V gave up 2 bases and J gave up 0 bases; unmatched junction bases: 14.